What follows is one TCR beta chain and its context. This sample is drawn from a study of blood T cell repertoires in COVID-19. Study-wide background: The United States, Italy and Spain provided the acute and convalescent COVID-19 samples. From T cells, B-cell-depleted T cells, or PBMCs came the material, which was cDNA or gDNA.

Per the original data handling: Reference gene primer amplification gave nucleated cell count estimates. Profiling relied on immunoSEQ multiplex PCR, and the TCRdb table lists in-frame clones only, not all of them. The V and J calls and clone size come from that table; D and trimming were worked out from the DNA. The sample includes about 260,000 clones, around four fifths of them seen just once. The CDR3 is 13 residues long. V lost 0 bases and J lost 9, with 10 bases in between. Germline assignment: CDR1 SGHRS and CDR2 YFSETQ. Residents of about two dozen US areas, aged about 18 to 89 years, made up the participants.

The chain combines TRBV5-1 with TRBJ2-1; D uncertain. The TCR was taken from a man younger than 40 with acute COVID-19. The sequenced sample was PBMCs or T cells enriched from blood (not recorded which). The DNA of the CDR3 is TGCGCCAGCAGCTTGGCCAGACTCACTGAGCAGTTCTTC. Its protein is CASSLARLTEQFF.